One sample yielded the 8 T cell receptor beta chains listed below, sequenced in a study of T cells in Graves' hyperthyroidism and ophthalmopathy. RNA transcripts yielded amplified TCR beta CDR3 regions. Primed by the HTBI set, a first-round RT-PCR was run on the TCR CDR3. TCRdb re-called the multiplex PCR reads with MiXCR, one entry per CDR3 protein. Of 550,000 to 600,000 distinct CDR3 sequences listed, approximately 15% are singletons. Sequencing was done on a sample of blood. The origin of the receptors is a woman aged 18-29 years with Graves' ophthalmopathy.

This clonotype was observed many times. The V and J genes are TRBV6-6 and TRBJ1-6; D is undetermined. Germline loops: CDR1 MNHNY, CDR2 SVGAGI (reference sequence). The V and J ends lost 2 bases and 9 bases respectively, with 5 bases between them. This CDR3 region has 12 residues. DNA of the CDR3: TGTGCCAGCAGTTACCAGTTTTCACCCCTCCACTTT. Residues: CASSYQFSPLHF.

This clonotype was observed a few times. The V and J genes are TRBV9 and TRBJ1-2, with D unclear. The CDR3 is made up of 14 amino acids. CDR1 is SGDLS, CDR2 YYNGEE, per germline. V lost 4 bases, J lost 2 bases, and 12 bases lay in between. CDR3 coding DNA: TGTGCCAGCAGCCCCTCGACGGACAACTATGGCTACACCTTC. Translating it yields CASSPSTDNYGYTF.

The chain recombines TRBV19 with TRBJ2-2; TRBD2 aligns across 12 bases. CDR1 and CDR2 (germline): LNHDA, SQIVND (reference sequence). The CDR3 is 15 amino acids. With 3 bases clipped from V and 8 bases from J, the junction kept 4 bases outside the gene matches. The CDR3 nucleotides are TGTGCCAGTAGTATGACTAGCGGGAGAGGAGGGGAGCTGTTTTTT. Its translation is CASSMTSGRGGELFF.

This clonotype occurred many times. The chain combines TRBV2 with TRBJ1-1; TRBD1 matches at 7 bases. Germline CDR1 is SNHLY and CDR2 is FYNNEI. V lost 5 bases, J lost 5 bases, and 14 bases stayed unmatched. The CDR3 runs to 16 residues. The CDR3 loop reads CASSPPSGGGGTEAFF. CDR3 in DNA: TGTGCCAGCAGTCCCCCAAGCGGAGGGGGCGGTACTGAAGCTTTCTTT.

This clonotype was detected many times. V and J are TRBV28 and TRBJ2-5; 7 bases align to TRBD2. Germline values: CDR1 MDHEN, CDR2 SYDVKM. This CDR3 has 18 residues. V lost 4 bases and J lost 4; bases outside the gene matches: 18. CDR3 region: CASSSYTALMRGRETQYF. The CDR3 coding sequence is TGTGCCAGCAGTTCATACACCGCACTCATGCGGGGGAGAGAGACCCAGTACTTC.

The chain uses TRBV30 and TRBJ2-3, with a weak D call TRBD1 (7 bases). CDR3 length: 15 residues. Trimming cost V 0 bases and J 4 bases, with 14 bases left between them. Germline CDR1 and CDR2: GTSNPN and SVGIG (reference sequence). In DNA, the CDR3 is TGTGCCTGGAGTGTAGGAGGGGGCGTGTCAGATACGCAGTATTTT. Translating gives CAWSVGGGVSDTQYF.

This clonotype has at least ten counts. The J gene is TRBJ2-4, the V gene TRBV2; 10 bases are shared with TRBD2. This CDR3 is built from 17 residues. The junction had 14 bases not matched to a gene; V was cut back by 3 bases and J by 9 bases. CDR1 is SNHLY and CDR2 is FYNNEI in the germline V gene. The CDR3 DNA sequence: TGTGCCAGCAGTGACCCGCGCCCGGGACTAGCGAACGGCATTCAGTACTTC. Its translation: CASSDPRPGLANGIQYF.

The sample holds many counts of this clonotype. The CDR3: CASSQDKYQPQHF. DNA for the CDR3: TGTGCCAGCAGCCAGGACAAGTATCAGCCCCAGCATTTT. This rearrangement joins TRBV28 to TRBJ1-5, with D possibly being TRBD1 (5 bases). Germline CDR1 and CDR2: MDHEN and SYDVKM. V lost 6 bases, J lost 5 bases, and 11 bases lay in between. The CDR3 is 13 amino acids.